This is a list of T cell receptor beta chains from one sample in a study of radiation and T cells in renal cell carcinoma. TCRdb's table, derived via immunoSEQ multiplex PCR, lists solely in-frame clones and lacks some. The sample consists of about 49,000 clones, approximately 83% of them appearing once. Source: blood, taken from a patient whose treatment included radiotherapy and nephrectomy. Receptor source: a woman aged 70-85 years with renal cell carcinoma. Each CDR3 is given with its conserved first and last residue. The D gene is left open where the match is weak. Clone size is shown for a subset of rows, as once, few, many or a class of expanded clone.

V,size,length,J,D,DNA,CDR3
TRBV5-1,NA,14,TRBJ2-5,NA,TGCGCCAGCAGCTTGGGGAGGGGGCTAGAGACCCAGTACTTC,CASSLGRGLETQYF
TRBV30,NA,13,TRBJ1-6,NA,TGTGCCTGGAAAGGTCAAGCTGGTTCACCCCTCCACTTT,CAWKGQAGSPLHF
TRBV7-9,NA,15,TRBJ2-3,TRBD1,TGTGCCAGCAGCTTGACAGGGGGGATTGGAGATACGCAGTATTTT,CASSLTGGIGDTQYF
TRBV5-1,NA,15,TRBJ2-7,TRBD1,TGCGCCAGCAGGGACGGACAGGTCGACTCCTACGAGCAGTACTTC,CASRDGQVDSYEQYF
TRBV9,NA,14,TRBJ1-1,NA,TGTGCCAGCAGCGTAGAGTTTTGGAACACTGAAGCTTTCTTT,CASSVEFWNTEAFF
TRBV7-9,NA,13,TRBJ1-2,TRBD1,TGTGCCAGCAGCTCCGGACAGGGTGGCGGCTACACCTTC,CASSSGQGGGYTF
TRBV7-3,NA,15,TRBJ2-3,NA,TGTGCCAGCAGGTTAGGGGAAGAACGCACAGATACGCAGTATTTT,CASRLGEERTDTQYF
TRBV10-3,NA,13,TRBJ1-1,TRBD1,TGTGCCATAGAACAGGGGGCGAACACTGAAGCTTTCTTT,CAIEQGANTEAFF
TRBV5-1,NA,14,TRBJ1-1,TRBD1,TGCGCCAGCACCCTGGACAGGGGGCTCACTGAAGCTTTCTTT,CASTLDRGLTEAFF
TRBV5-1,NA,15,TRBJ2-7,TRBD2,TGCGCCAGCAGCCAAGCCGGGACTAACGCCTACGAGCAGTACTTC,CASSQAGTNAYEQYF
TRBV27,NA,15,TRBJ1-6,TRBD1,TGTGCCAGCAGTACTACAGGGGACCTTAATTCACCCCTCCACTTT,CASSTTGDLNSPLHF
TRBV30,once,14,TRBJ1-4,NA,TGTGCCTGGAGTGGAGGGACGACGAGTGAAAAACTGTTTTTT,CAWSGGTTSEKLFF
TRBV4-1,NA,16,TRBJ1-5,NA,TGCGCCAGCAGCCAAGATCTTGGCGGGAACAATATGGCCCAGCATTTT,CASSQDLGGNNMAQHF
TRBV7-2,NA,14,TRBJ2-1,NA,TGTGCCAGCCAGATGGGGGGCATGGGCAATGAGCAGTTCTTC,CASQMGGMGNEQFF